This entry describes one T cell receptor (beta chain). No cognate antigen has been identified for it. No base-level quality is on record; no much larger clone is a single base apart. The CDR3 runs 17 residues from the cysteine to the phenylalanine. The only DNA kept is the CDR3, 51 bases in frame from the first base. In the germline V gene, CDR1 corresponds to ENHRY and CDR2 to SYGVKD. V lost 2 bases and J lost 5 bases, and the count of bases not matched to a germline gene is 14. The study tested focal radiation therapy combined with CTLA-4 blockade (ipilimumab) in patients with chemo-refractory metastatic non-small-cell lung cancer. This record comes from a study of radiotherapy plus CTLA-4 blockade in lung cancer (dated by TCRdb to the late 2010s). Regarding the study in general: Objective responses occurred in approximately 17% of enrolled patients, and 31% achieved disease control. The research as a whole found: After treatment with radiotherapy and ipilimumab, TCR clones that originated in tumors expanded in peripheral blood. Increased serum interferon-beta after radiation, together with early dynamic changes in blood T cell clones, were reported to be the strongest predictors of response.

The method behind the library was the immunoSEQ multiplex PCR assay. The immuneACCESS repertoire file appears here via TCRdb, limited to in-frame rearrangements. These files lack a portion of the clones; in checked studies, under half of the deficit traces to unresolved V genes, and the cause of the others is not known. The sample table records around 31,000 clones; more than 75% of these occur just once. The ten largest clones take up roughly 8% of the sample. This receptor was taken from a human donor with non-small cell lung cancer who had stable disease on radiotherapy plus ipilimumab. This specimen was peripheral blood, taken from a patient treated with radiotherapy plus ipilimumab. This chain joins TRBV10-3 to TRBJ2-5, and 7 bases in between align with TRBD2. The base sequence is TGTGCCATCAGTGAGACCCCAGGCGGGGAGGGAAGGGAGACCCAGTACTTC. Protein translation: CAISETPGGEGRETQYF.